Listed below are T cell receptor beta chains from one sample, sequenced in a study of blood T cell repertoires in COVID-19. Produced via immunoSEQ multiplex PCR; TCRdb's table is partial and in-frame only. The repertoire holds about 90,000 clones, with about 80% as singletons. The sequenced sample consisted of peripheral blood. Source of these receptors: a woman aged 70-85 years with acute or convalescent COVID-19. Both conserved end residues are part of each CDR3. D genes are given only for firm matches. A row's size may be missing; if present it is once, few, many or a size class.

TRBJ2-7	-	TRBD1	TRBV7-6	CASSLGADRGRSEQYF	TGTGCCAGCAGCTTAGGGGCGGACAGGGGCAGGTCCGAGCAGTACTTC
TRBJ2-7	-	-	TRBV2	CASLRDKSSYEQYF	TGTGCCAGCCTCCGGGACAAGAGCTCCTACGAGCAGTACTTC
TRBJ2-3	few	-	TRBV30	CAWSAFMRAADTQYF	TGTGCCTGGAGCGCGTTTATGAGGGCCGCAGATACGCAGTATTTT
TRBJ1-2	-	-	TRBV13	CASSRQGKDYGYTF	TGTGCCAGCAGTCGGCAGGGTAAGGACTATGGCTACACCTTC
TRBJ1-2	-	TRBD1	TRBV6-6	CASSLGQGADPYADGYTF	TGTGCCAGCAGTCTCGGACAGGGGGCGGATCCTTATGCCGATGGCTACACCTTC
TRBJ2-5	few	TRBD1	TRBV18	CASSSDRGKTQYF	TGTGCCAGCTCATCAGACAGGGGGAAGACCCAGTACTTC
TRBJ2-1	-	TRBD2	TRBV5-5	CASSHFILAGGYNEQFF	TGTGCCAGCAGCCATTTTATACTAGCGGGAGGCTACAATGAGCAGTTCTTC
TRBJ2-1	-	-	TRBV27	CASSLLGSYNGQFF	TGTGCCAGCAGCCTGTTGGGCTCCTACAATGGGCAGTTCTTC
TRBJ2-1	few	TRBD1	TRBV5-6	CASSYTGAVDNEQFF	TGTGCCAGCAGCTACACAGGGGCGGTCGACAATGAGCAGTTCTTC
TRBJ2-7	few	-	TRBV7-2	CASSLRRTEEQYF	TGTGCCAGCAGCTTGAGAAGGACTGAAGAGCAGTACTTC
TRBJ2-5	-	TRBD2	TRBV6-1	CASSELAGNQETQYF	TGTGCCAGCAGTGAACTAGCGGGAAACCAAGAGACCCAGTACTTC
TRBJ1-1	-	TRBD1	TRBV2	CAGRTGQNTEAFF	TGTGCCGGACGGACAGGCCAGAACACTGAAGCTTTCTTT
TRBJ2-1	-	TRBD1	TRBV5-1	CASSRTGRADEQFF	TGCGCCAGCAGCAGGACAGGTCGGGCGGATGAGCAGTTCTTC
TRBJ2-5	once	TRBD1	TRBV5-5	CASSLGDRGGETQYF	TGTGCCAGCAGCTTGGGGGACAGGGGAGGAGAGACCCAGTACTTC
TRBJ1-2	-	TRBD1	TRBV2	CASNRGNYGYTF	TGTGCCAGCAACAGGGGTAACTATGGCTACACCTTC
TRBJ1-5	-	TRBD1	TRBV2	CASRGTGANQPQHF	TGTGCCAGCAGGGGGACAGGGGCGAATCAGCCCCAGCATTTT
TRBJ2-6	-	-	TRBV9	CASSAYGIRANVLTF	TGTGCCAGCAGCGCGTACGGGATTCGGGCCAACGTCCTGACTTTC
TRBJ2-7	-	TRBD1	TRBV9	CASSESPGQVHYEQYF	TGTGCCAGCAGCGAATCTCCGGGACAGGTTCACTACGAGCAGTACTTC
TRBJ1-1	-	-	TRBV2	CASGDTMETEAFF	TGTGCCAGCGGGGACACGATGGAGACTGAAGCTTTCTTT
TRBJ2-4	-	-	TRBV11-2	CASSLRLAKNIQYF	TGTGCCAGCAGCTTGAGATTAGCCAAAAACATTCAGTACTTC
TRBJ1-5	-	-	TRBV7-2	CASSQDRGNQPQHF	TGTGCCAGCAGCCAAGACCGGGGAAATCAGCCCCAGCATTTT
TRBJ1-1	-	-	TRBV25-1	CASSVKLNTEAFF	TGTGCCAGCAGTGTTAAGCTGAACACTGAAGCTTTCTTT
TRBJ1-4	-	TRBD1	TRBV3-1/TRBV3-2	CASRSGTANEKLFF	TGTGCCAGCAGATCCGGGACAGCGAATGAAAAACTGTTTTTT
TRBJ2-2	-	-	TRBV5-1	CASSLGADGGELFF	TGCGCCAGCAGCTTAGGAGCGGACGGCGGGGAGCTGTTTTTT
TRBJ1-3	few	TRBD1	TRBV28	CASSSVRGDSSGNTIYF	TGTGCCAGCAGTTCAGTCCGCGGGGACAGCTCTGGAAACACCATATATTTT
TRBJ1-1	-	TRBD1	TRBV6-5	CASSPGQRMVF	TGTGCCAGCAGTCCGGGACAGCGTATGGTCTTT
TRBJ1-5	-	-	TRBV28	CASSLGRIQGQRNQPQHF	TGTGCCAGCAGCTTAGGCCGGATCCAGGGACAACGCAATCAGCCCCAGCATTTT
TRBJ1-6	-	-	TRBV27	CASKNREDNSPLHF	TGTGCCAGCAAAAACAGGGAAGATAATTCACCCCTCCACTTT
TRBJ2-2	-	TRBD2	TRBV7-6	CASSLRGRLAGAGELFF	TGTGCCAGCAGCTTAAGGGGGAGGCTAGCGGGAGCCGGGGAGCTGTTTTTT
TRBJ2-7	-	-	TRBV27	CASSLGGTSSYEQYF	TGTGCCAGCAGCTTAGGGGGGACCTCCTCCTACGAGCAGTACTTC
TRBJ2-4	-	-	TRBV20-1	CSASSGRQGIQYF	TGCAGTGCTAGTTCGGGTCGGCAGGGCATTCAGTACTTC
TRBJ1-3	-	TRBD1	TRBV6-5	CASSYSDRAGNTIYF	TGTGCCAGCAGTTATTCGGACAGGGCTGGAAACACCATATATTTT
TRBJ2-3	-	TRBD1	TRBV15	CATSIEQGADTQYF	TGTGCCACCAGCATCGAGCAGGGGGCGGATACGCAGTATTTT
TRBJ2-1	-	TRBD2	TRBV2	CASSSLAGTAYNEQFF	TGTGCCAGCAGTTCTCTAGCGGGGACCGCCTACAATGAGCAGTTCTTC
TRBJ1-2	-	-	TRBV16	CASSQSHGNHGYTF	TGTGCCAGCAGCCAATCTCACGGGAACCATGGCTACACCTTC
TRBJ1-1	-	-	TRBV6-1	CASSEAQGLTEAFF	TGTGCCAGCAGTGAAGCCCAGGGGCTGACTGAAGCTTTCTTT
TRBJ2-7	-	-	TRBV6-5	CASRDSGVGYEQYF	TGTGCCAGCAGAGATAGCGGAGTGGGCTACGAGCAGTACTTC
TRBJ2-3	-	TRBD2	TRBV11-2	CASTSRREGADTQYF	TGTGCCAGCACCTCCAGGCGGGAGGGGGCAGATACGCAGTATTTT
TRBJ1-1	-	-	TRBV24-1	CATSDPLGRGTPHTEAFF	TGTGCCACCAGTGATCCCCTAGGGCGGGGAACCCCCCACACTGAAGCTTTCTTT
TRBJ2-1	-	TRBD2	TRBV27	CASSPLPRTSGYNEQFF	TGTGCCAGCAGTCCACTGCCTAGGACTAGCGGTTACAATGAGCAGTTCTTC
TRBJ1-4	-	TRBD1	TRBV15	CATTEMTGRLEKLFF	TGTGCCACCACCGAAATGACAGGGCGCTTAGAGAAACTGTTTTTT
TRBJ2-2	-	TRBD1	TRBV14	CASSQAAGGNGELFF	TGTGCCAGCAGCCAAGCGGCAGGGGGTAACGGGGAGCTGTTTTTT
TRBJ2-1	-	-	TRBV7-2	CASSLDGGLTREQFF	TGTGCCAGCAGCTTAGACGGGGGGCTGACTCGGGAGCAGTTCTTC
TRBJ1-6	-	-	TRBV6-2/TRBV6-3	CASSYANAVIGSPLHF	TGTGCCAGCAGTTACGCCAATGCGGTCATTGGTTCACCCCTCCACTTT
TRBJ2-7	-	-	TRBV20-1	CSASSLYEQYF	TGCAGTGCTAGTTCCCTCTACGAGCAGTACTTC